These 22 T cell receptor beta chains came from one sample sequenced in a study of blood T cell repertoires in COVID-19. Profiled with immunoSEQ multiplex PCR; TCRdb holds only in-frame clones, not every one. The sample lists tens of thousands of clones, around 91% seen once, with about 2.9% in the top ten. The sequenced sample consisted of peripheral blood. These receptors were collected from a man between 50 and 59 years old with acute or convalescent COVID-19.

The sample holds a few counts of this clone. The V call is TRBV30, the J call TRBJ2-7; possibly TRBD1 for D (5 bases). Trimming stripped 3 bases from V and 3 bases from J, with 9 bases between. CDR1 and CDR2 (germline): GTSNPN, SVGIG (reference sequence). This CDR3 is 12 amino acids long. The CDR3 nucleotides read TGTGCCTGGAGCCAGGGAAACTACGAGCAGTACGTC. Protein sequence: CAWSQGNYEQYV.

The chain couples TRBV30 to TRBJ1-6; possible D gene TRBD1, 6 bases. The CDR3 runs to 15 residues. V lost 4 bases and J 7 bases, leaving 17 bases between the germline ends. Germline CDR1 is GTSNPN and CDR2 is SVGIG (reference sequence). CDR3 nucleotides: TGTGCCTGGACACTTGGGGGACAAGAAAATTCACCCCTCCACTTT. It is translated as CAWTLGGQENSPLHF. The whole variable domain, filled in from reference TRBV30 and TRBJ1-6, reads SQTIHQWPATLVQPVGSPLSLECTVEGTSNPNLYWYRQAAGRGLQLLFYSVGIGQISSEVPQNLSASRPQDRQFILSSKKLLLSDSGFYLCAWTLGGQENSPLHFGNGTRLTVT.

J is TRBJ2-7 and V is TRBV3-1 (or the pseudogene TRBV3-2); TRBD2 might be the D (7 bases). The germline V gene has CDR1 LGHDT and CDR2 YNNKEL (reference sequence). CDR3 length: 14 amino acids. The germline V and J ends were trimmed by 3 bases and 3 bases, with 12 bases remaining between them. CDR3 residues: CASSQGGARYEQYF. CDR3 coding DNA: TGTGCCAGCAGCCAGGGGGGGGCTCGCTACGAGCAGTACTTC.

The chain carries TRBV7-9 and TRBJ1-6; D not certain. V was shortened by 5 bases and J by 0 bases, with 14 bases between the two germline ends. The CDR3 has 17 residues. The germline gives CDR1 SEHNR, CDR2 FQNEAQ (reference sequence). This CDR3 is CASSPGGGSSYNSPLHF. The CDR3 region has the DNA TGTGCCAGCAGCCCAGGTGGAGGTAGCTCCTATAATTCACCCCTCCACTTT.

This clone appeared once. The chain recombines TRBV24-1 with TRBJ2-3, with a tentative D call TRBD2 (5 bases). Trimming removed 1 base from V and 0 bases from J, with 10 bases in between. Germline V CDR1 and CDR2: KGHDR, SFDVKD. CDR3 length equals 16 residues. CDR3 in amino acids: CATSDFRRGSTDTQYF. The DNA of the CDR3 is TGTGCCACCAGTGATTTCCGGAGAGGGAGCACAGATACGCAGTATTTT.

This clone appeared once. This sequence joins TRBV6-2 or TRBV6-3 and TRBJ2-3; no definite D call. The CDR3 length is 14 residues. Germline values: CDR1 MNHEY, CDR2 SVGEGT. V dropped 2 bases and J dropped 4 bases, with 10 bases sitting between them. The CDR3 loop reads CASSYGLAADTQYF. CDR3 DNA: TGTGCCAGCAGTTACGGTTTGGCGGCAGATACGCAGTATTTT.

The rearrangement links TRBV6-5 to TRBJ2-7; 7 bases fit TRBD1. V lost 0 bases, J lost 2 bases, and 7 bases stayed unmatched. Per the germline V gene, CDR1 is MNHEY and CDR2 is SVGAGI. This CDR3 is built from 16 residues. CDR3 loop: CASSYSIWQGAYEQYF. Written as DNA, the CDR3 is TGTGCCAGCAGTTACTCGATCTGGCAGGGGGCCTACGAGCAGTACTTC.

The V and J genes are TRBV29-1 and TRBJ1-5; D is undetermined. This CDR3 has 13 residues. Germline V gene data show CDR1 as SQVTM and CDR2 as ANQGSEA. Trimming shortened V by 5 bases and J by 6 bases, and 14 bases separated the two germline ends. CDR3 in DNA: TGCAGCGTTCTAAACGCCGCTGGTCAGCCCCAGCATTTT. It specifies CSVLNAAGQPQHF. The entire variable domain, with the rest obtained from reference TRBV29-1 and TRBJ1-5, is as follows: SAVISQKPSRDICQRGTSLTIQCQVDSQVTMMFWYRQQPGQSLTLIATANQGSEATYESGFVIDKFPISRPNLTFSTLTVSNMSPEDSSIYLCSVLNAAGQPQHFGDGTRLSIL.

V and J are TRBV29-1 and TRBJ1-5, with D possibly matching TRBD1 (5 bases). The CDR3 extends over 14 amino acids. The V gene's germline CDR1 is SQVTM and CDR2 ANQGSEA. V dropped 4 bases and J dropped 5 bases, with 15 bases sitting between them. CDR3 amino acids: CSVAGGAQDQPQHF. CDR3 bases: TGCAGCGTTGCGGGTGGGGCGCAGGATCAGCCCCAGCATTTT.

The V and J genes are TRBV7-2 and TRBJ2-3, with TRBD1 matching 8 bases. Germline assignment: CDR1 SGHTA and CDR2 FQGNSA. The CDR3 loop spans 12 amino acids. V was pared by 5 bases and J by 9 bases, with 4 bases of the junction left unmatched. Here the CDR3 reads CASSTTGVTQYF. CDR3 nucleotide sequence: TGTGCCAGCAGCACGACAGGGGTGACGCAGTATTTT.

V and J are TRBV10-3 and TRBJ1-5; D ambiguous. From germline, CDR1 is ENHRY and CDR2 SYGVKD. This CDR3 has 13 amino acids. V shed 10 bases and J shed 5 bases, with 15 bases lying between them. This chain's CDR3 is CATRGGWDQPQHF. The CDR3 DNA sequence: TGTGCCACACGGGGAGGGTGGGATCAGCCCCAGCATTTT.

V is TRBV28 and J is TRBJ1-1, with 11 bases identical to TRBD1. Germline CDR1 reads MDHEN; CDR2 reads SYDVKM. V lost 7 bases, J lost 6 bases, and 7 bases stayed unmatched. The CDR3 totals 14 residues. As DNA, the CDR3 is TGTGCCAGCACGGACAGGGGGCGCGTGGCTGAAGCTTTCTTT. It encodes CASTDRGRVAEAFF.

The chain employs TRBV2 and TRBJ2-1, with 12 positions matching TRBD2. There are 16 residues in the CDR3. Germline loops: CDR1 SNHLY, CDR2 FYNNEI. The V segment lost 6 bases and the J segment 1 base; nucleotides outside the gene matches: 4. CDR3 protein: CASRRLAGDSYNEQFF. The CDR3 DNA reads TGTGCCAGCAGGCGACTAGCGGGAGATTCCTACAATGAGCAGTTCTTC.

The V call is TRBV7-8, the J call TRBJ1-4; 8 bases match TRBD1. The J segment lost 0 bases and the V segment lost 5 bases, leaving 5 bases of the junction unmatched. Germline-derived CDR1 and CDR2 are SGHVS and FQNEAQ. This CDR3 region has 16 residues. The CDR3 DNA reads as TGTGCCAGCAGCGAGACAGGGGCTGCAACTAATGAAAAACTGTTTTTT. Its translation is CASSETGAATNEKLFF.

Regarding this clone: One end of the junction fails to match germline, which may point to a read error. CDR3 DNA sequence: TGTGCCAGCAGCCCGACGGGGGGCTACGATGAGCAGTTCTTC. Protein product: CASSPTGGYDEQFF. The V and J genes are TRBV3-1 (or the pseudogene TRBV3-2) and TRBJ2-1; a weak D match, TRBD2 (7 bases). Germline lookup yields CDR1 LGHDT and CDR2 YNNKEL (reference sequence). This CDR3 comprises 14 residues.

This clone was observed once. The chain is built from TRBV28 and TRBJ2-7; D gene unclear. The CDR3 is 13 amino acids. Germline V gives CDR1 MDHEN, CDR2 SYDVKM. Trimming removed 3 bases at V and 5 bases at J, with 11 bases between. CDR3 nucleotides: TGTGCCAGCAGTTTTGTTCGGCAGGACGAGCAGTACTTC. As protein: CASSFVRQDEQYF.

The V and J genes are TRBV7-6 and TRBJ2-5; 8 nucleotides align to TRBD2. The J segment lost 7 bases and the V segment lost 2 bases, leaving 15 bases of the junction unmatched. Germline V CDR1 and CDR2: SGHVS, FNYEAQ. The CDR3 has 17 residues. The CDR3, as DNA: TGTGCCAGCAGCTTAAGCGGGTCACTAGCGGTTAGGGGGACCCAGTACTTC. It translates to CASSLSGSLAVRGTQYF.

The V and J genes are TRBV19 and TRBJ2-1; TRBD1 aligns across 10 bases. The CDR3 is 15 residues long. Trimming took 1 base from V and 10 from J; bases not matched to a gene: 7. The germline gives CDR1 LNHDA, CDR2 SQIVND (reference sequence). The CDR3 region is CASSIAGTGVWEQFF. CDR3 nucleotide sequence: TGTGCCAGTAGTATAGCCGGGACAGGGGTTTGGGAGCAGTTCTTC.

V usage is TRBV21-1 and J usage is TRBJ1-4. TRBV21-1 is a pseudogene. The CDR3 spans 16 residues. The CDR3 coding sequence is TGTGCCAGCAGGCCTCCCGGAGAGAGGGCTAGTGAAAAACTGTTTTTT. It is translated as CASRPPGERASEKLFF.

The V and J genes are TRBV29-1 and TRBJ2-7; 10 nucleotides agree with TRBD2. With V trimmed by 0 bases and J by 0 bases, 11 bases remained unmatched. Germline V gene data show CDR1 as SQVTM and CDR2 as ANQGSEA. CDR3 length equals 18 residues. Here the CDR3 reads CSVEEPAFSSGSSYEQYF. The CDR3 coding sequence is TGCAGCGTTGAAGAACCCGCCTTTTCTAGCGGGAGCTCCTACGAGCAGTACTTC.

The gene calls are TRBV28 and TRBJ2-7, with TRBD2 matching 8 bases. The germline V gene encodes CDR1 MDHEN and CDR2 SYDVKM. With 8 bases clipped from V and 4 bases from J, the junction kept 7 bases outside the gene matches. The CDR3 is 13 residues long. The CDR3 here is CASGWTSQYEQYF. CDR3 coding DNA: TGTGCCAGCGGCTGGACTAGCCAGTACGAGCAGTACTTC.

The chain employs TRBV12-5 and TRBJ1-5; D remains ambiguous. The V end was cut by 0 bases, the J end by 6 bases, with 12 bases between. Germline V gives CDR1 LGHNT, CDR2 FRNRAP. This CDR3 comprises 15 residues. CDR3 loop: CASGLVLISRQPQHF. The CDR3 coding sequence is TGTGCTAGTGGTTTGGTACTTATCTCTCGTCAGCCCCAGCATTTT.